This section outlines one T cell receptor beta chain sequence together with its context. Method: immunoSEQ multiplex PCR; TCRdb's copy keeps in-frame clones and lacks some. Counted here are around 98,000 clones, approximately 96% occurring once; the ten biggest clones make up about 0.23%. This specimen belongs to a study of technical replicates of blood from several donors. From germline, CDR1 is SNHLY and CDR2 FYNNEI. V dropped 6 bases and J dropped 7; count of bases not matched to a gene: 5. The CDR3 covers 12 residues. Sequenced: T cells isolated from PBMCs. V is TRBV2 and J is TRBJ1-1; 7 bases fit TRBD1. The source is a human donor in good health. Here the CDR3 reads CASRDDRDEAFF. CDR3 DNA sequence: TGTGCCAGCAGGGACGACAGGGATGAAGCTTTCTTT.